The 31 T cell receptor beta chains given below trace back to one sample, sequenced in a study of cytomegalovirus exposure and HLA in healthy donors. Method: immunoSEQ multiplex PCR; TCRdb's copy keeps in-frame clones and lacks some. The table includes some 130,000 clones, about 95% detected once. The sample was PBMCs. The receptors were sampled from a man aged 18 to 35 in good health and CMV-seropositive.

The chain is built from TRBV5-5 and TRBJ2-7, with 11 bases that match TRBD2. Germline values: CDR1 SGHKS, CDR2 YYEKEE (reference sequence). Trimming at V came to 4 bases and at J to 3 bases, leaving 12 bases not matched to a gene. CDR3 length: 17 amino acids. The CDR3 loop is CASSGPTGTSGYYEQYF. The CDR3 DNA follows: TGTGCCAGCAGCGGACCAACCGGGACTAGCGGATACTACGAGCAGTACTTC. Full variable domain (outside the CDR3, taken from reference TRBV5-5 and TRBJ2-7): DAGVTQSPTHLIKTRGQQVTLRCSPISGHKSVSWYQQVLGQGPQFIFQYYEKEERGRGNFPDRFSARQFPNYSSELNVNALLLGDSALYLCASSGPTGTSGYYEQYFGPGTRLTVT.

The chain is built from TRBV6-1 and TRBJ2-1, with D perhaps matching TRBD2 (6 bases). The CDR3 is made up of 12 amino acids. CDR1 and CDR2 (germline): MNHNS, SASEGT. The CDR3 loop is CALGGFNNEQFF. The CDR3 DNA reads as TGTGCTCTGGGGGGATTTAACAATGAGCAGTTCTTC.

The chain couples TRBV5-1 to TRBJ2-1; the match to TRBD2 covers 12 bases. With 4 bases clipped from V and 4 bases from J, the junction kept 6 bases outside the gene matches. The CDR3 runs 16 residues. CDR1 is SGHRS and CDR2 is YFSETQ in the germline V gene. CDR3 nucleotides: TGCGCCAGCAGCCCAACCCTAGCGGGAGGGTACAATGAGCAGTTCTTC. Protein: CASSPTLAGGYNEQFF.

The rearrangement uses TRBV13 and TRBJ2-1; D is perhaps TRBD2 (6 bases). CDR3 length: 15 amino acids. CDR1 and CDR2 from the germline V gene are PRHDT and FYEKMQ (reference sequence). Trimming took off 4 bases at V and 0 bases at J, with 10 bases between the two ends. CDR3 nucleotide sequence: TGTGCCAGCAGCTCGGGACTGAGCTCCTACAATGAGCAGTTCTTC. Amino acid sequence: CASSSGLSSYNEQFF.

The chain links TRBV29-1 to TRBJ2-1, with TRBD1 identical over 7 bases. Germline CDR1 SQVTM, CDR2 ANQGSEA. Trimming removed 7 bases from V and 14 bases from J; junction bases left unmatched: 8. The CDR3 sequence is 10 residues long. The CDR3 bases are TGCAGCGCCGACAGGGCACCGAAGTTCTTC. This translates into CSADRAPKFF.

The chain couples TRBV10-3 to TRBJ1-2; 9 bases align to TRBD1. V shed 3 bases and J 1 base; nucleotides not matched to a gene: 9. This CDR3 is 17 amino acids long. Germline-derived CDR1 and CDR2 are ENHRY and SYGVKD. Here the CDR3 DNA reads TGTGCCATCAGTGAAACCTTCGGACAGGGGAATAACTATGGCTACACCTTC. This gives the protein CAISETFGQGNNYGYTF.

The CDR3 region has the DNA TGTGCCAGCTCCCCCCGACAGAGCCACGAGCAGTACTTC. Encoded protein: CASSPRQSHEQYF. This rearrangement joins TRBV18 to TRBJ2-7, with a weak D call TRBD1 (5 bases). Germline CDR1 reads KGHSH; CDR2 reads LQKENI. V was cut by 6 bases and J by 5 bases, with 14 bases left in between. This CDR3 has 13 residues.

V usage is TRBV6-1 and J usage is TRBJ2-5, with D hard to call. The V and J ends lost 0 bases and 2 bases respectively, with 10 bases between them. CDR3 length equals 15 residues. Germline assignment: CDR1 MNHNS and CDR2 SASEGT. CDR3 residues: CASSEALQVQETQYF. CDR3 DNA sequence: TGTGCCAGCAGTGAAGCGCTTCAGGTACAAGAGACCCAGTACTTC.

This clone appeared a single time. This CDR3 is CAWSSGPSGSYEQYF. The DNA for the CDR3 is TGTGCCTGGAGTAGCGGGCCTAGCGGTTCCTACGAGCAGTACTTC. The rearrangement uses TRBV30 and TRBJ2-7; 7 bases match TRBD2. Germline trimming cut 2 bases from V and 1 base from J; bases unmatched to any gene: 8. Germline values: CDR1 GTSNPN, CDR2 SVGIG (reference sequence). The CDR3 length is 15 residues.

The rearrangement links TRBV18 to TRBJ2-5; no firm D call. The germline gives CDR1 KGHSH, CDR2 LQKENI. The CDR3 length is 13 residues. Trimming cost V 0 bases and J 4 bases, with 6 bases left between them. CDR3 loop: CASSPPSGETQYF. CDR3 DNA: TGTGCCAGCTCACCACCGTCCGGAGAGACCCAGTACTTC.

The rearrangement uses TRBV29-1 and TRBJ2-1; a weak D match, TRBD2 (5 bases). CDR3 length: 14 amino acids. Germline V gene data show CDR1 as SQVTM and CDR2 as ANQGSEA. V was shortened by 7 bases and J by 2 bases, with 15 bases between the two germline ends. CDR3 in amino acids: CSGSRGSTYNEQFF. In DNA, the CDR3 is TGCAGCGGCTCCCGCGGGTCTACCTACAATGAGCAGTTCTTC.

This sequence joins TRBV30 and TRBJ1-1; D is perhaps TRBD1 (6 bases). V lost 5 bases and J 1 base, leaving 14 bases between the germline ends. There are 14 residues in the CDR3. Germline V gene data show CDR1 as GTSNPN and CDR2 as SVGIG (reference sequence). The CDR3 DNA reads TGTGCCTGGGTAACAGGGAACGGGAACACTGAAGCTTTCTTT. Translating gives CAWVTGNGNTEAFF.

The rearrangement joins TRBV5-1 to TRBJ1-1; D call uncertain. Per germline, CDR1 SGHRS and CDR2 YFSETQ. With 2 bases removed from V and 1 base from J, the gap between germline ends came to 9 bases. This CDR3 is 14 amino acids long. The CDR3 DNA sequence: TGCGCCAGCAGCTTACTCCCAGGGAACACTGAAGCTTTCTTT. This gives the protein CASSLLPGNTEAFF.

V usage is TRBV28 and J usage is TRBJ2-1, with a weak D call TRBD1 (5 bases). This CDR3 is built from 16 residues. Germline CDR1 MDHEN, CDR2 SYDVKM. V lost 2 bases and J 5 bases, leaving 16 bases between the germline ends. The CDR3 spells CASSLTPPQGDNEQFF. DNA for the CDR3: TGTGCCAGCAGTTTAACCCCCCCGCAGGGTGACAATGAGCAGTTCTTC.

The rearrangement joins TRBV5-1 to TRBJ2-2; a possible D gene is TRBD2 (5 bases). The germline V gene has CDR1 SGHRS and CDR2 YFSETQ. Trimming left V 1 base short and J 8 bases short, with 12 bases between. This CDR3 is built from 14 residues. DNA of the CDR3: TGCGCCAGCAGCTTGATTCGGGGAATTGGGGAGCTGTTTTTT. Encoded protein: CASSLIRGIGELFF.

The sample holds a few counts of this clone. The chain has TRBV18 and TRBJ1-2; tentatively, D is TRBD1 (6 bases). Per the germline V gene, CDR1 is KGHSH and CDR2 is LQKENI. V was pared by 1 base and J by 3 bases, with 12 bases between. This CDR3 contains 15 residues. CDR3 sequence: CASSPQGQGYYGYTF. In DNA form, the CDR3 reads TGTGCCAGCTCACCACAGGGCCAGGGGTACTATGGCTACACCTTC.

The rearrangement joins TRBV2 to TRBJ1-4, with a tentative D call TRBD1 (6 bases). The CDR3 consists of 15 residues. The V gene's germline CDR1 is SNHLY and CDR2 FYNNEI. Between the trimmed V and J ends, which lost 6 bases and 0 bases, there was a span of 11 bases. The CDR3 loop is CASRTDRTTNEKLFF. As DNA, the CDR3 is TGTGCCAGCAGGACGGACAGAACAACTAATGAAAAACTGTTTTTT.

This chain uses TRBV5-8 with TRBJ2-7; D call uncertain. The CDR3 extends over 15 amino acids. V shed 2 bases and J shed 4 bases, with 16 bases lying between them. CDR1 and CDR2 (germline): SGHTS, YDEGEE. The CDR3 DNA reads TGTGCCAGCAGCTTCCTCCTCCGAACGGGTTACGAGCAGTACTTC. Protein product: CASSFLLRTGYEQYF.

This clone has more than one count but fewer than ten. The CDR3 is CASSKGTSGRVRETQYF. The CDR3 DNA sequence: TGTGCCAGCAGTAAAGGGACTAGCGGGAGGGTCCGCGAGACCCAGTACTTC. J is TRBJ2-5 and V is TRBV6-1; TRBD2 agrees at 16 bases. This CDR3 comprises 17 residues. The junction had 8 bases not matched to a gene; V was cut back by 5 bases and J by 5 bases. Germline-derived CDR1 and CDR2 are MNHNS and SASEGT.

The chain couples TRBV27 to TRBJ1-2; D might be TRBD1 (5 bases). In germline, CDR1 is MNHEY, CDR2 SMNVEV (reference sequence). The CDR3 has 15 residues. V dropped 2 bases and J dropped 6 bases, with 16 bases sitting between them. The CDR3 DNA is TGTGCCAGCAGTTTAACCGTGGGCAGGGCGGATGGCTACACCTTC. Its translation: CASSLTVGRADGYTF.

The chain joins TRBV9 to TRBJ2-2; no reliable D call. V shed 0 bases and J shed 4 bases, with 4 bases lying between them. This CDR3 has 13 residues. Germline V CDR1 and CDR2: SGDLS, YYNGEE. The CDR3 sequence is CASSVGSTGELFF. DNA for the CDR3: TGTGCCAGCAGCGTAGGGAGCACCGGGGAGCTGTTTTTT.

This chain joins TRBV29-1 and TRBJ2-1; TRBD1 matches 10 bases. V dropped 5 bases and J dropped 7; count of bases not matched to a gene: 5. Germline V gene lookup returns CDR1 SQVTM and CDR2 ANQGSEA. The CDR3 length is 13 residues. As DNA, the CDR3 is TGCAGCGTTCGACAGGGGGCGAGTAATGAGCAGTTCTTC. This gives the protein CSVRQGASNEQFF.

The chain links TRBV11-1 to TRBJ1-1; D call uncertain. The V gene lost 5 bases and the J gene lost 1 base, with 11 bases spanning the gap. CDR3 length equals 14 residues. Per germline, CDR1 SGHAT and CDR2 FQDESV (reference sequence). CDR3 nucleotide sequence: TGTGCCAGCAGCCAACAGATTTCGAACACTGAAGCTTTCTTT. Protein: CASSQQISNTEAFF.

The J gene is TRBJ2-7, the V gene TRBV6-1; TRBD2 might be the D (7 bases). The CDR3 is 14 residues long. CDR1 MNHNS and CDR2 SASEGT come from the germline V gene. The V and J ends lost 6 bases and 3 bases respectively, with 15 bases between them. This chain's CDR3 is CASRDGGQRYEQYF. The CDR3 DNA follows: TGTGCCAGCAGGGACGGGGGGCAGCGCTACGAGCAGTACTTC.

The chain joins TRBV7-9 to TRBJ2-5; D may be TRBD2 (5 bases). Germline V gene lookup returns CDR1 SEHNR and CDR2 FQNEAQ (reference sequence). The CDR3 is 15 residues long. The V end was cut by 5 bases, the J end by 5 bases, with 18 bases between. CDR3 region: CASSRRGSVRETQYF. CDR3 sequence (DNA): TGTGCCAGCAGCCGTAGAGGGTCGGTTCGGGAGACCCAGTACTTC.

Only one count was recorded for this clone. The chain uses TRBV19 and TRBJ2-3, with a possible D match to TRBD1 (6 bases). This CDR3 has 14 amino acids. Per germline, CDR1 LNHDA and CDR2 SQIVND (reference sequence). With 10 bases removed from V and 2 bases from J, the gap between germline ends came to 16 bases. The CDR3 DNA reads as TGTGCCACCGCGGAACAGGGCTTCACAGATACGCAGTATTTT. This codes for CATAEQGFTDTQYF.

CDR3 loop: CASSGSSGRINEQFF. In DNA form, the CDR3 reads TGTGCCAGCAGCGGCTCTAGCGGGAGAATTAATGAGCAGTTCTTC. The gene calls are TRBV9 and TRBJ2-1; TRBD2 matches at 10 bases. Trimming at V came to 3 bases and at J to 7 bases, leaving 7 bases not matched to a gene. The germline V gene has CDR1 SGDLS and CDR2 YYNGEE. This CDR3 is 15 amino acids long. The entire variable domain, with the rest obtained from reference TRBV9 and TRBJ2-1, is as follows: DSGVTQTPKHLITATGQRVTLRCSPRSGDLSVYWYQQSLDQGLQFLIQYYNGEERAKGNILERFSAQQFPDLHSELNLSSLELGDSALYFCASSGSSGRINEQFFGPGTRLTVL.

This clone was detected once. The chain couples TRBV14 to TRBJ2-3; the match to TRBD2 covers 10 bases. CDR1 is SGHDN and CDR2 is FVKESK in the germline V gene. This CDR3 comprises 16 residues. With V trimmed by 2 bases and J by 5 bases, 7 bases remained unmatched. The CDR3 spells CASSQSLAGVKDTQYF. DNA of the CDR3: TGTGCCAGCAGCCAAAGCCTAGCGGGAGTCAAAGATACGCAGTATTTT. Filled out from reference TRBV14 and TRBJ2-3, the complete variable domain reads EAGVTQFPSHSVIEKGQTVTLRCDPISGHDNLYWYRRVMGKEIKFLLHFVKESKQDESGMPNNRFLAERTGGTYSTLKVQPAELEDSGVYFCASSQSLAGVKDTQYFGPGTRLTVL.

This clone has just a few counts. V is TRBV2 and J is TRBJ1-2; 9 bases are a match to TRBD1. The J segment lost 4 bases and the V segment lost 4 bases, leaving 4 bases of the junction unmatched. Germline V lookup: CDR1 SNHLY, CDR2 FYNNEI. CDR3 length: 14 amino acids. The chain's CDR3 is CASSVGTGSYGYTF. Here the CDR3 DNA reads TGTGCCAGCAGTGTCGGGACAGGGTCCTATGGCTACACCTTC.

This sequence joins TRBV4-1 and TRBJ2-4, with D perhaps TRBD1 (6 bases). The ends were cut back, 2 bases at V and 2 bases at J, with 13 bases in the middle. There are 16 residues in the CDR3. CDR1 MGHRA and CDR2 YSYEKL come from the germline V gene. CDR3 in amino acids: CASSQPIQGSKNIQYF. The CDR3, as DNA: TGCGCCAGCAGCCAACCTATACAGGGATCCAAAAACATTCAGTACTTC.

This clone was recorded once. This chain links TRBV5-1 with TRBJ2-1; D is undetermined. Germline-derived CDR1 and CDR2 are SGHRS and YFSETQ. The ends were cut back, 5 bases at V and 5 bases at J, with 11 bases in the middle. The CDR3 has 13 residues. For the CDR3, the DNA is TGCGCCAGCAGTCGCCTAGGAGACAATGAGCAGTTCTTC. Residues: CASSRLGDNEQFF. Full variable domain (outside the CDR3, taken from reference TRBV5-1 and TRBJ2-1): KAGVTQTPRYLIKTRGQQVTLSCSPISGHRSVSWYQQTPGQGLQFLFEYFSETQRNKGNFPGRFSGRQFSNSRSEMNVSTLELGDSALYLCASSRLGDNEQFFGPGTRLTVL.